A selection of T cell receptor beta chains follows, all from one sample in a study of shared clonotypes between healthy human individuals. The table came from immunoSEQ multiplex PCR; TCRdb's copy has only in-frame clones and leaves some out. Of about 2.4 million clones in the sample, more than 85% are singletons; the top ten hold about 0.39%. The sequenced sample consisted of naive CD4+ T cells from PBMCs. Receptors were obtained from a man between 18 and 35 years old in good health. Some clones in this sample may be carry-over from other donors' samples. Both conserved end residues are part of each CDR3. The D gene is left open where the match is weak. For some rows the clone size is stated as once, few or many, or as a class when expanded; others skip it.

j_call v_call d_call clone_size cdr3_aa cdr3_nt
TRBJ1-2 TRBV15 NA NA CATSRDARSAYGYTF TGTGCCACCAGCAGAGACGCTAGGTCGGCCTATGGCTACACCTTC
TRBJ1-1 TRBV7-2 TRBD1 NA CASSLAGTGNTEAFF TGTGCCAGCAGCTTGGCCGGGACAGGGAACACTGAAGCTTTCTTT
TRBJ2-6 TRBV19 NA NA CASSQLGDTPRHSGANVLTF TGTGCCAGTAGTCAGTTAGGTGACACTCCAAGGCACTCTGGGGCCAACGTCCTGACTTTC
TRBJ2-1 TRBV5-1 NA NA CASSLLGGVNEQFF TGCGCCAGCAGCCTCCTCGGGGGTGTCAATGAGCAGTTCTTC
TRBJ2-3 TRBV19 NA NA CASSIATGRVTDTQYF TGTGCCAGTAGTATCGCCACAGGGCGTGTCACAGATACGCAGTATTTT
TRBJ2-5 TRBV4-3 TRBD2 NA CASSQDRASGSETQYF TGCGCCAGCAGCCAAGATAGGGCTAGCGGTTCGGAGACCCAGTACTTC
TRBJ1-2 TRBV28 NA NA CASKQTLYGYTF TGTGCCAGCAAACAGACTCTGTATGGCTACACCTTC
TRBJ2-7 TRBV28 NA NA CASTGPYEQYF TGTGCCAGTACAGGGCCCTACGAGCAGTACTTC
TRBJ1-1 TRBV19 TRBD1 once CASRDRGLNTEAFF TGTGCCAGTAGGGACAGGGGGCTTAACACTGAAGCTTTCTTT
TRBJ2-1 TRBV7-2 TRBD2 NA CASSRGLAGVNEQFF TGTGCCAGCAGCCGGGGACTAGCGGGAGTTAATGAGCAGTTCTTC
TRBJ2-3 TRBV2 TRBD2 NA CASSRGLAGGADTQYF TGTGCCAGCAGCCGAGGACTAGCGGGAGGAGCAGATACGCAGTATTTT
TRBJ2-1 TRBV5-1 TRBD2 NA CASTVAGGTYNEQFF TGCGCCAGCACCGTAGCGGGAGGAACCTACAATGAGCAGTTCTTC
TRBJ1-2 TRBV7-9 NA NA CASSLGQASVYGYTF TGTGCCAGCAGCTTAGGACAAGCTTCGGTCTATGGCTACACCTTC
TRBJ1-4 TRBV28 NA NA CASSGGGAANEKLFF TGTGCCAGCAGTGGCGGGGGGGCGGCTAATGAAAAACTGTTTTTT
TRBJ2-3 TRBV18 TRBD1 NA CASSRDRGQDTQYF TGTGCCAGCTCACGGGACAGGGGGCAAGATACGCAGTATTTT
TRBJ2-5 TRBV28 NA NA CASSSPGIQETQYF TGTGCCAGCAGTTCCCCCGGGATCCAAGAGACCCAGTACTTC
TRBJ2-1 TRBV11-3 TRBD2 NA CASSLDSGSVYNEQFF TGTGCCAGCAGCTTAGATAGCGGGAGTGTGTACAATGAGCAGTTCTTC
TRBJ1-3 TRBV5-5 NA NA CASSPVQGTGNTIYF TGTGCCAGCAGCCCGGTGCAGGGCACTGGAAACACCATATATTTT
TRBJ1-1 TRBV6-1 NA NA CASSIRVNTEAFF TGTGCCAGCAGCATCAGGGTGAACACTGAAGCTTTCTTT
TRBJ1-1 TRBV6-6 NA NA CASTGLRNTEAFF TGTGCCAGCACCGGGCTTAGGAACACTGAAGCTTTCTTT
TRBJ1-4 TRBV6-6 NA once CASSYSGGRNEKLFF TGTGCCAGCAGTTACTCGGGAGGCCGAAATGAAAAACTGTTTTTT
TRBJ2-7 TRBV11-2 NA NA CASSLVKGLRPYEQYF TGTGCCAGCAGCTTGGTAAAGGGACTTCGACCCTACGAGCAGTACTTC
TRBJ2-5 TRBV5-1 NA NA CASSFGGPRETQYF TGCGCCAGCAGCTTCGGGGGGCCGCGGGAGACCCAGTACTTC
TRBJ1-1 TRBV9 NA NA CASSAGYTEAFF TGTGCCAGCAGCGCCGGTTACACTGAAGCTTTCTTT
TRBJ1-5 TRBV27 NA NA CASRSGDNQPQHF TGTGCCAGCAGGTCTGGGGACAATCAGCCCCAGCATTTT
TRBJ1-4 TRBV27 TRBD1 NA CASSSVSGQVEKLFF TGTGCCAGCAGTTCAGTCTCGGGACAGGTCGAAAAACTGTTTTTT
TRBJ1-5 TRBV4-2 NA NA CASSQEGSQHF TGTGCCAGCAGCCAGGAGGGGTCCCAGCATTTT
TRBJ1-5 TRBV30 NA few CAWSQSDRSPQHF TGTGCCTGGAGTCAAAGCGACAGGTCTCCCCAGCATTTT
TRBJ1-2 TRBV19 NA NA CATRLQGPGGYTF TGTGCCACCCGACTACAGGGCCCGGGGGGCTACACCTTC
TRBJ2-7 TRBV30 TRBD1 few CAWRTGTGSYEQYF TGTGCCTGGAGGACCGGGACAGGGTCCTACGAGCAGTACTTC
TRBJ2-5 TRBV15 TRBD2 NA CATRVGGLAGSRETQYF TGTGCCACCAGGGTCGGAGGACTAGCGGGTTCTCGGGAGACCCAGTACTTC